One T cell receptor beta chain is described in this entry. This specimen belongs to a study of CD8 T cells in Susac syndrome. With random hexamers, roughly 0.45 to 1 ug RNA was reverse transcribed. MiXCR was run by TCRdb on the immunoSEQ multiplex PCR reads, yielding one entry per CDR3 protein. This table holds 330,000 or so distinct CDR3 sequences, 85% found once. Between the trimmed V and J ends, which lost 3 bases and 2 bases, there was a span of 11 bases. Per the germline V gene, CDR1 is MDHEN and CDR2 is SYDVKM. The CDR3 length is 15 residues. The V and J genes are TRBV28 and TRBJ2-1, with D possibly TRBD2 on 6 matching bases. The source of this sequence is a human donor with multiple sclerosis. Sequenced: CD8+ T cells from PBMCs. The CDR3 coding sequence is TGTGCCAGCAGTTTCTTCTCGGGGGCCTACAATGAGCAGTTCTTC. Protein product: CASSFFSGAYNEQFF.